This TCR beta chain originates from a study of blood T cell repertoires in COVID-19. Study at large: The study drew acute and convalescent COVID-19 samples from the United States, Italy and Spain. PBMCs, B-cell-depleted T cells, or T cells were the source of the cDNA or gDNA that made up the material.

This clone was detected only a few times. In the original processing: Reference gene primers were amplified, and this amplification served to estimate nucleated cell counts. Here immunoSEQ multiplex PCR was the method, and the copy in TCRdb shows in-frame clones only, minus some. That table is the source of V, J and clone size, and D and trimming were worked out from the DNA. Of around 180,000 clones listed, around 85% are singletons. V lost 8 bases to trimming and J lost 4 bases, with 6 bases between them. Germline V gene sequence: CDR1 SGHRS, CDR2 YFSETQ. This CDR3 has 11 amino acids. The rearrangement uses TRBV5-1 and TRBJ1-4, with unresolved D. The sequenced material came from peripheral blood. This TCR derives from a man between 60 and 75 years old with acute or convalescent COVID-19. The DNA of the CDR3 is TGCGCCAGTAGACTTAATGAAAAACTGTTTTTT. It specifies CASRLNEKLFF.